The rows below give T cell receptor beta chains drawn from one sample of a study of blood T cell repertoires in COVID-19. Sequencing was performed with immunoSEQ multiplex PCR; in TCRdb, only in-frame clones are kept and a portion is missing. The sample has 40,000 to 45,000 clones, 85% to 90% seen once. The sample taken for sequencing was peripheral blood. Every receptor here comes from a man in his forties with COVID-19, enrolled during active disease. CDR3s include the opening cysteine and the closing phenylalanine or tryptophan. D genes are given only for firm matches. A row's size may be missing; if present it is once, few, many or a size class.

J	D	V	size	CDR3	DNA
TRBJ2-3	TRBD1	TRBV29-1	NA	CSVRTGTAQTDTQYF	TGCAGCGTTAGAACCGGGACAGCCCAAACAGATACGCAGTATTTT
TRBJ2-6	NA	TRBV24-1	NA	CATSQGRGANVLTF	TGTGCCACCAGTCAGGGGCGTGGGGCCAACGTCCTGACTTTC
TRBJ1-2	NA	TRBV5-8	NA	CASSLGGYGYTF	TGTGCCAGCAGCTTGGGCGGTTATGGCTACACCTTC
TRBJ1-1	NA	TRBV13	NA	CASSTEGHWNTEAFF	TGTGCCAGCAGCACAGAGGGACATTGGAACACTGAAGCTTTCTTT
TRBJ2-7	NA	TRBV5-1	NA	CASSPGGTGVYEQYF	TGCGCCAGCAGCCCAGGAGGGACGGGAGTCTACGAGCAGTACTTC
TRBJ2-1	NA	TRBV4-1	NA	CASSQGATYNEQFF	TGCGCCAGCAGCCAGGGAGCCACCTACAATGAGCAGTTCTTC
TRBJ2-1	TRBD2	TRBV5-4	NA	CASSRNGGAGEQFF	TGTGCCAGCAGCCGTAACGGGGGGGCAGGAGAGCAGTTCTTC
TRBJ1-5	TRBD1	TRBV28	NA	CASRSSGQGFFSSNQPQHF	TGTGCCAGCAGAAGCTCGGGACAGGGTTTCTTTTCGAGCAATCAGCCCCAGCATTTT
TRBJ1-6	TRBD1	TRBV2	NA	CARGGQGDSPLHF	TGTGCCAGGGGAGGACAGGGGGATTCACCCCTCCACTTT
TRBJ2-6	NA	TRBV19	NA	CASSIRGTTGANVLTF	TGTGCCAGTAGTATTAGGGGCACAACTGGGGCCAACGTCCTGACTTTC
TRBJ1-2	NA	TRBV15	NA	CATSRAQRQDNYGYTF	TGTGCCACCAGCAGAGCCCAAAGACAGGATAACTATGGCTACACCTTC
TRBJ1-2	TRBD1	TRBV19	NA	CASSTAGTGVLDGYTF	TGTGCCAGTAGTACAGCCGGGACAGGGGTGTTGGATGGCTACACCTTC
TRBJ2-1	TRBD2	TRBV5-6	NA	CASSSNPWGGNEQFF	TGTGCCAGCAGCTCAAACCCCTGGGGGGGCAATGAGCAGTTCTTC
TRBJ2-1	NA	TRBV7-9	few	CASSLDLRANEQFF	TGTGCCAGCAGCTTAGACCTCAGGGCCAATGAGCAGTTCTTC
TRBJ2-7	TRBD1	TRBV6-5	NA	CASSQGQTYEQYF	TGTGCCAGCAGCCAGGGACAGACCTACGAGCAGTACTTC
TRBJ2-5	NA	TRBV3-1/TRBV3-2	NA	CASSQVRFGEETQYF	TGTGCCAGCAGCCAAGTCCGATTTGGAGAAGAGACCCAGTACTTC
TRBJ2-6	TRBD2	TRBV2	NA	CASSGGRGGANVLTF	TGTGCCAGTAGCGGGGGCCGTGGTGGGGCCAACGTCCTGACTTTC
TRBJ1-1	NA	TRBV5-1	NA	CASSLEAGSTEAFF	TGCGCCAGCAGCTTGGAGGCAGGGTCCACTGAAGCTTTCTTT
TRBJ2-3	TRBD2	TRBV11-2	NA	CASSLSGRAGTQYF	TGTGCCAGCAGCTTAAGCGGGAGAGCCGGTACGCAGTATTTT
TRBJ2-2	TRBD2	TRBV6-4	NA	CAELTSGHTGELFF	TGTGCCGAACTGACTAGCGGGCACACCGGGGAGCTGTTTTTT
TRBJ1-1	NA	TRBV4-1	NA	CASSQGTELNTEAFF	TGCGCCAGCAGCCAAGGAACAGAGCTGAACACTGAAGCTTTCTTT
TRBJ1-1	NA	TRBV28	once	CASSLSGVWFEAFF	TGTGCCAGCAGTTTATCGGGGGTCTGGTTTGAAGCTTTCTTT
TRBJ1-1	TRBD1	TRBV2	NA	CASSSTGGRNTEAFF	TGTGCCAGCAGTTCTACAGGGGGGAGGAACACTGAAGCTTTCTTT
TRBJ2-7	TRBD2	TRBV15	few	CATSRGYGGLGYEQYF	TGTGCCACCAGCAGAGGGTATGGAGGACTAGGCTACGAGCAGTACTTC
TRBJ2-3	NA	TRBV12-2	NA	CASRLARRGGRTDTQYF	TGTGCAAGTCGCTTAGCGCGGAGGGGGGGCCGGACAGATACGCAGTATTTT
TRBJ2-7	NA	TRBV11-2	NA	CASSLDLTEEQYF	TGTGCCAGCAGCTTAGATCTCACGGAGGAGCAGTACTTC
TRBJ1-5	TRBD1	TRBV10-3	NA	CAISEATGGLGISNQPQHF	TGTGCCATCAGTGAGGCTACAGGGGGCCTAGGGATTAGCAATCAGCCCCAGCATTTT
TRBJ2-5	NA	TRBV19	NA	CASSMEYQETQYF	TGTGCCAGTAGTATGGAGTACCAAGAGACCCAGTACTTC
TRBJ2-2	TRBD2	TRBV7-9	NA	CASSPLAPGELFF	TGTGCCAGCAGCCCACTAGCGCCCGGGGAGCTGTTTTTT
TRBJ2-1	NA	TRBV5-1	NA	CARPGLNNEQFF	TGCGCCAGGCCGGGACTCAACAATGAGCAGTTCTTC
TRBJ1-4	NA	TRBV29-1	NA	CSVEGQDLGGEKLFF	TGCAGCGTTGAAGGGCAGGACTTGGGGGGTGAAAAACTGTTTTTT
TRBJ1-5	NA	TRBV27	NA	CASRRGGQPQHF	TGTGCCAGTCGCAGGGGCGGTCAGCCCCAGCATTTT
TRBJ2-2	TRBD2	TRBV7-2	once	CAAKELAGGPEAGELFF	TGTGCCGCAAAGGAACTAGCGGGGGGGCCGGAGGCCGGGGAGCTGTTTTTT